Each of the 28 T cell receptor beta chains below was sequenced from the same sample in a study of regulatory T cells in long-lasting Graves disease. The time point: persistent/refractory GD, antithyroid drugs over 5 years with positive TRAb. PBMC-derived RNA was used for the TCR library. CDR3 regions were amplified by Arm-PCR using iRepertoire HTBI primers to build TCR beta libraries. MiXCR, applied by TCRdb to the multiplex PCR reads, yields one record per CDR3 protein. Counted here are 400,000 to 500,000 distinct CDR3 sequences, roughly 23% occurring once; the ten biggest clones make up over 11%. This material consisted of peripheral blood mononuclear cells (PBMCs), taken when the disease was refractory, from a patient treated with antithyroid drugs. Receptors originate from a female donor with Graves disease.

The gene calls are TRBV6-4 and TRBJ2-1; tentative D call: TRBD1 (5 bases). This CDR3 contains 16 residues. Germline V gene lookup returns CDR1 MRHNA and CDR2 SNTAGT. V was cut by 8 bases and J by 8 bases, with 25 bases left in between. The CDR3 here is CASDPYRTPRLYEQFF. In DNA, the CDR3 is TGTGCCAGCGATCCATACAGGACCCCCCGGCTGTATGAGCAGTTCTTC.

The chain uses TRBV9 and TRBJ2-7; D perhaps matches TRBD2 (5 bases). Germline CDR1 reads SGDLS; CDR2 reads YYNGEE. This CDR3 spans 13 amino acids. V was pared by 0 bases and J by 6 bases, with 10 bases between. CDR3 amino acids: CASSVAPGGEQYF. CDR3 bases: TGTGCCAGCAGCGTAGCCCCAGGAGGCGAGCAGTACTTC. Drawing the rest from reference TRBV9 and TRBJ2-7, the complete variable domain is DSGVTQTPKHLITATGQRVTLRCSPRSGDLSVYWYQQSLDQGLQFLIQYYNGEERAKGNILERFSAQQFPDLHSELNLSSLELGDSALYFCASSVAPGGEQYFGPGTRLTVT.

Ten or more counts support this clonotype. The genes are TRBV28 and TRBJ2-4; TRBD1 aligns across 7 bases. Germline CDR1 MDHEN, CDR2 SYDVKM. The CDR3 has 16 amino acids. With V trimmed by 5 bases and J by 3 bases, 10 bases remained unmatched. CDR3 sequence reads: CASSRPGQLGKNIQYF. The CDR3 DNA follows: TGTGCCAGCAGTCGTCCGGGACAGCTTGGCAAAAACATTCAGTACTTC.

This clonotype has a count of ten or more. V usage is TRBV5-6 and J usage is TRBJ2-7; possible D gene TRBD2, 5 bases. The CDR3 runs to 13 residues. Trimming stripped 4 bases from V and 5 bases from J, with 13 bases between. Germline V CDR1 and CDR2: SGHDT, YYEEEE. The CDR3 protein is CASSTTSTNEQYF. Written as DNA, the CDR3 is TGTGCCAGCAGCACTACTAGTACCAACGAGCAGTACTTC.

There are a few counts of this clonotype. This chain links TRBV7-9 with TRBJ2-7; TRBD1 or TRBD2 may be the D gene (6 bases each). This CDR3 has 15 amino acids. The germline V gene has CDR1 SEHNR and CDR2 FQNEAQ (reference sequence). Between the trimmed V and J ends, which lost 5 bases and 2 bases, there was a span of 16 bases. The CDR3 DNA sequence: TGTGCCAGCAGCCCGGGGGCCGGAGGAACCTACGAGCAGTACTTC. Translated: CASSPGAGGTYEQYF.

J is TRBJ2-1 and V is TRBV28; 12 positions agree with TRBD1. Losses at the gene ends were 6 bases for V and 3 bases for J; bases not matched to a gene: 12. Germline V gives CDR1 MDHEN, CDR2 SYDVKM. The CDR3 length is 18 residues. The CDR3 is CASSIPGQGAGVYNEQFF. The CDR3 DNA follows: TGTGCCAGCAGCATTCCGGGACAGGGGGCCGGGGTCTACAATGAGCAGTTCTTC.

A few counts support this clonotype. V gene TRBV6-1 combines with J gene TRBJ2-5, with 7 bases matching TRBD1. J gave up 5 bases and V 5 bases, and 2 bases lay outside the gene matches. Germline values: CDR1 MNHNS, CDR2 SASEGT. There are 12 residues in the CDR3. This CDR3 is CASSQGDETQYF. In DNA, the CDR3 is TGTGCCAGCAGTCAGGGGGATGAGACCCAGTACTTC.

The chain has TRBV7-9 and TRBJ1-1; D is undetermined. Germline V gene sequence: CDR1 SEHNR, CDR2 FQNEAQ (reference sequence). The CDR3 covers 14 residues. The V and J ends lost 6 bases and 1 base respectively, with 12 bases between them. This chain's CDR3 is CASRSGPPNTEAFF. Here the CDR3 DNA reads TGTGCCAGCAGGAGCGGGCCCCCGAACACTGAAGCTTTCTTT. The variable domain in full, completed from reference TRBV7-9 and TRBJ1-1, reads DTGVSQNPRHKITKRGQNVTFRCDPISEHNRLYWYRQTLGQGPEFLTYFQNEAQLEKSRLLSDRFSAERPKGSFSTLEIQRTEQGDSAMYLCASRSGPPNTEAFFGQGTRLTVV.

This clonotype was recorded many times. The J gene is TRBJ1-2, the V gene TRBV12-3 or TRBV12-4; weak D call: TRBD1 (6 bases). V lost 7 bases, J lost 2 bases, and 11 bases lay in between. This CDR3 comprises 13 residues. This CDR3 reads CASISRGNYGYTF. The DNA for the CDR3 is TGTGCCAGCATAAGCAGGGGCAACTATGGCTACACCTTC.

The chain uses TRBV7-2 and TRBJ2-2, with 12 nucleotides matching TRBD2. Germline loops: CDR1 SGHTA, CDR2 FQGNSA. The CDR3 is 18 amino acids. V lost 1 base and J lost 4; bases outside the gene matches: 7. CDR3 coding DNA: TGTGCCAGCAGCTTAGATACTAGCGGGAGGCTCCCCACCGGGGAGCTGTTTTTT. Its protein product is CASSLDTSGRLPTGELFF.

Worth noting for this clonotype: Given a much more abundant clone one base away, this may be a read error. The chain combines TRBV7-9 with TRBJ2-2, with 10 bases identical to TRBD2. V trimming: 4 bases; J trimming: 5 bases; junction bases outside the gene matches: 4. The CDR3 runs 15 residues. Germline assignment: CDR1 SEHNR and CDR2 FQNEAQ (reference sequence). The CDR3 spells CASSWGLASTGELFF. For the CDR3, the DNA is TGTGCCAGCAGCTGGGGACTAGCGTCTACCGGGGAGCTGTTTTTT.

The rearrangement links TRBV18 to TRBJ2-5; D remains ambiguous. The germline V and J ends were trimmed by 3 bases and 5 bases, with 22 bases remaining between them. This CDR3 spans 17 amino acids. Germline CDR1 reads KGHSH; CDR2 reads LQKENI. The CDR3 is CASSPSPGYPSSETQYF. CDR3 nucleotides: TGTGCCAGCTCACCCTCTCCCGGATATCCATCCTCGGAGACCCAGTACTTC.

This clonotype was found many times. This chain joins TRBV27 and TRBJ1-2, with 9 positions matching TRBD1. The CDR3 sequence is 15 residues long. Germline CDR1 MNHEY, CDR2 SMNVEV (reference sequence). With 5 bases clipped from V and 1 base from J, the junction kept 5 bases outside the gene matches. For the CDR3, the DNA is TGTGCCAGCAGTGAACAGGGGGCTCTTAACTATGGCTACACCTTC. Encoded protein: CASSEQGALNYGYTF.

This clonotype was picked up a small number of times. V and J are TRBV9 and TRBJ2-1, with 11 bases lining up with TRBD2. The V gene's germline CDR1 is SGDLS and CDR2 YYNGEE. With V trimmed by 0 bases and J by 6 bases, 14 bases remained unmatched. The CDR3 covers 19 residues. The CDR3 DNA follows: TGTGCCAGCAGCGTAGGTTTAGCGGGAGGGCCGAGGTTACTCAATGAGCAGTTCTTC. Residues: CASSVGLAGGPRLLNEQFF.

This clonotype is a singleton in its sample. The chain has TRBV4-2 and TRBJ1-1; tentative D call: TRBD1 (5 bases). Germline-derived CDR1 and CDR2 are LGHNA and YNFKEQ. Trimming took off 0 bases at V and 7 bases at J, with 15 bases between the two ends. The length of the CDR3 is 15 residues. CDR3 sequence (DNA): TGTGCCAGCAGCCAAGATCGGGAGGGGATGGATGAAGCTTTCTTT. It encodes CASSQDREGMDEAFF.

This clonotype has a count of ten or more. The gene calls are TRBV3-1 and TRBJ1-4; D might be TRBD1 (5 bases). Trimming shortened V by 1 base and J by 7 bases, and 10 bases separated the two germline ends. The CDR3 has 14 residues. Germline assignment: CDR1 LGHDT and CDR2 YNNKEL (reference sequence). The CDR3 here is CASSQVGGVEKLFF. CDR3 bases: TGTGCCAGCAGCCAAGTGGGAGGGGTTGAAAAACTGTTTTTT.

This clonotype was found a few times. This rearrangement joins TRBV5-6 to TRBJ2-2; D is unresolved. Germline-derived CDR1 and CDR2 are SGHDT and YYEEEE. The CDR3 runs 13 residues. V was pared by 0 bases and J by 6 bases, with 6 bases between. The CDR3 is CASSLARSGELFF. The CDR3 bases are TGTGCCAGCAGCTTGGCTAGGTCCGGGGAGCTGTTTTTT.

The sample holds a few counts of this clonotype. J is TRBJ2-7 and V is TRBV20-1; D is perhaps TRBD1 (6 bases). The V gene lost 2 bases and the J gene lost 0 bases, with 11 bases spanning the gap. The CDR3 is 14 amino acids. Looked up from germline, CDR1 is DFQATT and CDR2 is SNEGSKA (reference sequence). The CDR3 coding sequence is TGCAGTGCTAGAACCGGACAGCTCTCCTACGAGCAGTACTTC. This codes for CSARTGQLSYEQYF.

The chain couples TRBV7-9 to TRBJ2-2, with 9 bases that match TRBD1. The CDR3 consists of 15 residues. Losses at the gene ends were 6 bases for V and 2 bases for J; bases not matched to a gene: 4. Germline CDR1 is SEHNR and CDR2 is FQNEAQ (reference sequence). Written as DNA, the CDR3 is TGTGCCAGCAGGTCGGGACAGGGTAACACCGGGGAGCTGTTTTTT. It yields the protein CASRSGQGNTGELFF.

The sample holds many counts of this clonotype. One junction end disagrees with the germline gene, perhaps due to a read error. The chain employs TRBV6-5 and TRBJ2-5, with TRBD2 matching 14 bases. The CDR3 spans 16 residues. Germline V CDR1 and CDR2: MNHEY, SVGAGI. The CDR3 DNA is TGTGCCAGCAGCTACTCAGGACTAGCGGGAGGAGAGACCCAGTACTTC. Its translation is CASSYSGLAGGETQYF.

The table lists this clonotype with a few counts. This chain joins TRBV12-3 or TRBV12-4 and TRBJ2-7; D remains unclear. V was shortened by 2 bases and J by 3 bases, with 8 bases between the two germline ends. CDR3 length: 13 residues. As DNA, the CDR3 is TGTGCCAGCAGTTTATGGGCAGGCTACGAGCAGTACTTC. This translates into CASSLWAGYEQYF.

There are many counts of this clonotype. The V and J genes are TRBV28 and TRBJ2-7, with D unresolved. The CDR3 length is 12 residues. The V gene lost 3 bases and the J gene lost 9 bases, with 12 bases spanning the gap. The germline CDR1 and CDR2 sequences are MDHEN and SYDVKM. The CDR3 protein is CASSLGSTGQYF. The CDR3 nucleotides read TGTGCCAGCAGTTTGGGCAGCACGGGGCAGTACTTC.

This clonotype showed up many times. The chain combines TRBV12-3 or TRBV12-4 with TRBJ2-2; D ambiguous. The CDR3 length is 12 residues. Between the trimmed V and J ends, which lost 6 bases and 6 bases, there was a span of 8 bases. The CDR3 DNA reads as TGTGCCAGCAGCTTAAAGGCCGGGGAGCTGTTTTTT. Translated: CASSLKAGELFF.

This clonotype occurred a few times. The rearrangement joins TRBV4-2 to TRBJ2-5; TRBD1 agrees at 8 bases. This CDR3 is 15 amino acids long. Trimming at V came to 0 bases and at J to 5 bases, leaving 5 bases not matched to a gene. CDR1 and CDR2 from the germline V gene are LGHNA and YNFKEQ. This CDR3 reads CASSQDAGGVETQYF. The CDR3 DNA reads as TGTGCCAGCAGCCAAGATGCAGGGGGCGTCGAGACCCAGTACTTC.

This clonotype was detected many times. The chain recombines TRBV20-1 with TRBJ2-5; D is unclear. There are 13 residues in the CDR3. Germline assignment: CDR1 DFQATT and CDR2 SNEGSKA (reference sequence). V was trimmed by 4 bases and J by 1 base, leaving 10 bases between them. CDR3 coding DNA: TGCAGTGCTACCTGGAAACCCCAAGAGACCCAGTACTTC. As protein: CSATWKPQETQYF.

This clonotype was seen repeatedly, ten times or more. The chain uses TRBV28 and TRBJ2-7; 7 bases map to TRBD2. This CDR3 contains 13 residues. Germline-derived CDR1 and CDR2 are MDHEN and SYDVKM. The junction had 3 bases not matched to a gene; V was cut back by 3 bases and J by 4 bases. CDR3 protein: CASSFPSGYEQYF. CDR3 nucleotides: TGTGCCAGCAGTTTTCCTAGCGGATACGAGCAGTACTTC.

The chain carries TRBV19 and TRBJ1-5, with 11 positions matching TRBD1. Germline-derived CDR1 and CDR2 are LNHDA and SQIVND (reference sequence). The V and J ends lost 5 bases and 6 bases, in that order; junction bases with no gene match: 9. CDR3 size: 16 residues. The CDR3 nucleotides are TGTGCCAGTAGTCCGCCCGGGACAGGGGGATTTCAGCCCCAGCATTTT. Translating it yields CASSPPGTGGFQPQHF.

This clonotype was seen ten or more times. The chain uses TRBV2 and TRBJ2-5; possibly TRBD1 for D (6 bases). Germline V gene lookup returns CDR1 SNHLY and CDR2 FYNNEI. Trimming removed 0 bases at V and 5 bases at J, with 13 bases between. This CDR3 is 15 amino acids long. CDR3 amino acids: CASSEAGGVEETQYF. CDR3 in DNA: TGTGCCAGCAGTGAAGCTGGGGGCGTGGAGGAGACCCAGTACTTC.